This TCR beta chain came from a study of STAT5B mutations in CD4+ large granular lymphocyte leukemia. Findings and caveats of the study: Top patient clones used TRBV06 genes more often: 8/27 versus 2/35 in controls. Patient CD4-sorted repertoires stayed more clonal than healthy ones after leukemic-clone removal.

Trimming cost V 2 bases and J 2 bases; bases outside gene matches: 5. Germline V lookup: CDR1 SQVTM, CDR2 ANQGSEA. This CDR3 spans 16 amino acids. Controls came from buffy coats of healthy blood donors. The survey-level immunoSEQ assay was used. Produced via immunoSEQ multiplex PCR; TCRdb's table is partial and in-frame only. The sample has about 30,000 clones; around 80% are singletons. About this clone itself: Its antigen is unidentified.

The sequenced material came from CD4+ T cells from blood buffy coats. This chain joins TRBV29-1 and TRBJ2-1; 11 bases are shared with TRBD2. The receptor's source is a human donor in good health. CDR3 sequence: CSVEKGTSGTYNEQFF. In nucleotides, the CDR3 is TGCAGCGTTGAAAAAGGGACTAGCGGTACCTACAATGAGCAGTTCTTC.